This TCR beta chain comes out of a study of shared clonotypes between healthy human individuals. General study results and limits: Larger richness was generally estimated for naive than memory subsets. Clonotype sharing among donors was thought likely to change with sequencing depth. Lower generation probabilities were found for non-shared clonotypes than for those shared by all four donors.

The CDR3 contains 14 residues. From germline, CDR1 is ENHRY and CDR2 SYGVKD. The V gene lost 10 bases and the J gene lost 0 bases, with 15 bases spanning the gap. A remark on this clone: Its specificity is unknown.

Each PCR replicate from the sorted subsets contained roughly 210 ng DNA, which is about 30,000 T cell genomes. Sequenced by immunoSEQ multiplex PCR; TCRdb stores in-frame clones only, minus some. The table has 2.3 million or so clones, 85% to 95% seen once. The clonotype comes from a man between 18 and 29 years old in good health. Some clones in this sample may be carry-over from other donors' samples. The rearrangement joins TRBV10-3 to TRBJ1-1, with unresolved D. Sequencing was carried out using naive CD4+ T cells from PBMCs. Subset denoted: CD45RA+ positively selected. CDR3 nucleotide sequence: TGTGCCAGTTCTGGCTCAGGTCTGAACACTGAAGCTTTCTTT. It encodes CASSGSGLNTEAFF.